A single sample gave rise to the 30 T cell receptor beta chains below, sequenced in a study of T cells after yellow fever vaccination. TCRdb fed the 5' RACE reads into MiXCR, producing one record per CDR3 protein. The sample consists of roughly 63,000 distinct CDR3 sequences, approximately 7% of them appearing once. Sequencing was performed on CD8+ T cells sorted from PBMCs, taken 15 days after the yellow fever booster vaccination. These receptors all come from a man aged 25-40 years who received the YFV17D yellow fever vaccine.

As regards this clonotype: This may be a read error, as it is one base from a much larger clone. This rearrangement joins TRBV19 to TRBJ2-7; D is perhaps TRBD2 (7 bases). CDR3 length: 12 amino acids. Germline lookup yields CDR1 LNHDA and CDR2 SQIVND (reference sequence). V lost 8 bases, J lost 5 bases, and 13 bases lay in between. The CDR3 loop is CASGGGGDEQYF. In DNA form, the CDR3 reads TGTGCCAGTGGGGGAGGGGGAGACGAGCAGTACTTC.

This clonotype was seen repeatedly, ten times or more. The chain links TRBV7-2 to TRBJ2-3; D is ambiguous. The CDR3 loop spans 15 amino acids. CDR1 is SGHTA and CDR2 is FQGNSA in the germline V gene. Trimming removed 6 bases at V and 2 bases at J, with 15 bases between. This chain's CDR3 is CASSPDGGDTDTQYF. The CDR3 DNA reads TGTGCCAGCAGTCCAGACGGCGGAGACACAGATACGCAGTATTTT.

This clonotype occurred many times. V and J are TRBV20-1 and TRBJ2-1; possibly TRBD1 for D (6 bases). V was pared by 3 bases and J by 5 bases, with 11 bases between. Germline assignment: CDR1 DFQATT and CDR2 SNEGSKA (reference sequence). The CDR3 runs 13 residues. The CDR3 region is CSASRGVDNEQFF. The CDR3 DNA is TGCAGTGCTAGCAGGGGTGTTGACAATGAGCAGTTCTTC.

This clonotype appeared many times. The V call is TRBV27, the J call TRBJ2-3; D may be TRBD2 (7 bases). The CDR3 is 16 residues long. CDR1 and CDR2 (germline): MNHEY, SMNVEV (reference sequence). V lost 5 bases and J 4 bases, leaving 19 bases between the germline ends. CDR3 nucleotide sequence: TGTGCCAGCAGTCCCATGGCGGGGGCGCAGGCAGATACGCAGTATTTT. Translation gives CASSPMAGAQADTQYF.

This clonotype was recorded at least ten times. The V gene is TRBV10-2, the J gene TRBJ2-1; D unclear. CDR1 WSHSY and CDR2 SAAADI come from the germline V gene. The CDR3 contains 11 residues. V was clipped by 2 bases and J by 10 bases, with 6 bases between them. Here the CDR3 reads CASSEPEEQFF. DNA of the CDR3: TGCGCCAGCAGTGAGCCGGAGGAGCAGTTCTTC.

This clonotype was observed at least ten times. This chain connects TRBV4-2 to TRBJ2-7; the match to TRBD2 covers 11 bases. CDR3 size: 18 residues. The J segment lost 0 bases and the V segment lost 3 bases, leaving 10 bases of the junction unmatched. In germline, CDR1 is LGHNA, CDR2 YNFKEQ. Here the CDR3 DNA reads TGTGCCAGCAGCCAGCCGGGACTAGCGGTCAAGAGCTCCTACGAGCAGTACTTC. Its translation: CASSQPGLAVKSSYEQYF.

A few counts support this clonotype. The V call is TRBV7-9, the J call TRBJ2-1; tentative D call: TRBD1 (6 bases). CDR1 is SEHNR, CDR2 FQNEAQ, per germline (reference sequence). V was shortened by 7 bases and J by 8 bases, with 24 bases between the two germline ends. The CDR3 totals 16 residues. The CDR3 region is CASNTHRDTVNDEQFF. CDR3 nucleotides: TGTGCCAGCAACACCCACAGGGACACGGTAAACGATGAGCAGTTCTTC.

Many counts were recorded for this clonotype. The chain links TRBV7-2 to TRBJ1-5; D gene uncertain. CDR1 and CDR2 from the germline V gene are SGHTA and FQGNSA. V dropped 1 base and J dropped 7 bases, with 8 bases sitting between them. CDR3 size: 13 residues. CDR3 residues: CASSLEGGQPQHF. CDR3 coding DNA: TGTGCCAGCAGCTTAGAGGGAGGGCAGCCCCAGCATTTT.

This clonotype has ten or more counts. Here the CDR3 reads CAISELDIVAQETQYF. For the CDR3, the DNA is TGTGCCATCAGTGAGTTGGACATAGTGGCTCAAGAGACCCAGTACTTC. This chain connects TRBV10-3 to TRBJ2-5; D may be TRBD1 (5 bases). The CDR3 runs 16 residues. The ends were cut back, 1 base at V and 2 bases at J, with 14 bases in the middle. CDR1 ENHRY and CDR2 SYGVKD come from the germline V gene.

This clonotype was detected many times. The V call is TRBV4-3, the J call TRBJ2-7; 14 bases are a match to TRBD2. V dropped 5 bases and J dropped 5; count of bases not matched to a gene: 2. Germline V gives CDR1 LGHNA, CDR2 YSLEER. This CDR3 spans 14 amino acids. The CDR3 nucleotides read TGCGCCAGCAGCGCGGGACTAGCGGGAGACGAGCAGTACTTC. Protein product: CASSAGLAGDEQYF.

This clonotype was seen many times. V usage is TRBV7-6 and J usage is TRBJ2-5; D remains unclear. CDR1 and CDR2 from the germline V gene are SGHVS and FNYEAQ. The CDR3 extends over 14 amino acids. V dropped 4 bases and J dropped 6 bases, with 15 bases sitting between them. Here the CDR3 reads CASSSTTTPQTQYF. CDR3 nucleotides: TGTGCCAGCAGCTCCACAACAACGCCCCAGACCCAGTACTTC.

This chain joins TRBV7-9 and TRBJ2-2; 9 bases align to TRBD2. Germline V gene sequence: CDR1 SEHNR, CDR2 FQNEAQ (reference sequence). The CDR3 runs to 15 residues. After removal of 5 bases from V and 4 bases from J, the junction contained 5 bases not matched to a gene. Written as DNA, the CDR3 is TGTGCCAGCAGCCCCCTGCGGGAGGGCACCGGGGAGCTGTTTTTT. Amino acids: CASSPLREGTGELFF.

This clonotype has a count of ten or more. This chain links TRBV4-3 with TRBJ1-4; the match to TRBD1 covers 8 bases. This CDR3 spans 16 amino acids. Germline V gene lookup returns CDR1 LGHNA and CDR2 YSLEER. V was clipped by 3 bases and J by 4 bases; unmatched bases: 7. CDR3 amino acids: CASSQKRQGINEKLFF. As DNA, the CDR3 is TGCGCCAGCAGCCAGAAGAGACAGGGGATTAATGAAAAACTGTTTTTT.

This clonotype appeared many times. CDR3 coding DNA: TGCAGTGCTCCGTTCACAGATACGCAGTATTTT. Protein sequence: CSAPFTDTQYF. The gene calls are TRBV20-1 and TRBJ2-3; D call uncertain. The V and J ends lost 5 bases and 2 bases respectively, with 5 bases between them. Germline loops: CDR1 DFQATT, CDR2 SNEGSKA (reference sequence). The CDR3 is made up of 11 amino acids.

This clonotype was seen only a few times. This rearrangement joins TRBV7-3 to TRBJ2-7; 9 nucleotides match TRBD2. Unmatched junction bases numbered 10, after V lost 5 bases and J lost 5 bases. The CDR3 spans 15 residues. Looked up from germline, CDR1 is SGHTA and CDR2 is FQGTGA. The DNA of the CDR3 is TGTGCCAGCAGCCGGGTTAGCGGGAGCATGGACGAGCAGTACTTC. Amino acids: CASSRVSGSMDEQYF.

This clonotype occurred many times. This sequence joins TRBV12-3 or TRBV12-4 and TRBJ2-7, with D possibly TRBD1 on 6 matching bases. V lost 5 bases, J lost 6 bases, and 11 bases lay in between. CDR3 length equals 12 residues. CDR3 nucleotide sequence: TGTGCCAGCAGTGGTGGGGGCCCCGAGCAGTACTTC. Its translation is CASSGGGPEQYF.

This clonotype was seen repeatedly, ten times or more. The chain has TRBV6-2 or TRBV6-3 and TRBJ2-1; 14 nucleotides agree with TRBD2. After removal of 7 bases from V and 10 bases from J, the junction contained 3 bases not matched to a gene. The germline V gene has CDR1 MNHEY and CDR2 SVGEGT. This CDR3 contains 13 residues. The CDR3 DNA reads TGTGCCAGCACCGGACTAGCGGGAGGCGAGCAGTTCTTC. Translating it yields CASTGLAGGEQFF.

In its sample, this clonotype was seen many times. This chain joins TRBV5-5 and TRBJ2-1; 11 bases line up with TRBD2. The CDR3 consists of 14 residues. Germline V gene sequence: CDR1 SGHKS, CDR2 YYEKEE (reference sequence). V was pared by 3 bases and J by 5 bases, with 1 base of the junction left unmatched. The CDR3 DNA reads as TGTGCCAGCAGCTCGGGACTAGCGGACAATGAGCAGTTCTTC. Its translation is CASSSGLADNEQFF. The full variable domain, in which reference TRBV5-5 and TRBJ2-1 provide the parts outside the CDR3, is DAGVTQSPTHLIKTRGQQVTLRCSPISGHKSVSWYQQVLGQGPQFIFQYYEKEERGRGNFPDRFSARQFPNYSSELNVNALLLGDSALYLCASSSGLADNEQFFGPGTRLTVL.

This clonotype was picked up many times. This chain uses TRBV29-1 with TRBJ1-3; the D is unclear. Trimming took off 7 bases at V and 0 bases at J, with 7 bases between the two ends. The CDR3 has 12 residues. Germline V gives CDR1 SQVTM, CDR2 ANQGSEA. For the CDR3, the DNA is TGCAGCGCACTGAACTCTGGAAACACCATATATTTT. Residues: CSALNSGNTIYF.

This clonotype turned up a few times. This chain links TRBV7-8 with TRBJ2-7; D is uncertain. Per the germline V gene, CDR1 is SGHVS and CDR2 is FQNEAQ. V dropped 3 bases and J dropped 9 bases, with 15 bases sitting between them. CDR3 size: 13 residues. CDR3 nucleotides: TGTGCCAGCAGCTTCTCCCCTGGGGTGGGGCAGTACTTC. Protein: CASSFSPGVGQYF.

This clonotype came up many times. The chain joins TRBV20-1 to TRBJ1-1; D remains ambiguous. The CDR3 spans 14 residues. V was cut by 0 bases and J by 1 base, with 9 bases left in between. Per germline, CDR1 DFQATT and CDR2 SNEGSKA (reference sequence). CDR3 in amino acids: CSARDHQTNTEAFF. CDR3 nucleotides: TGCAGTGCTAGAGATCATCAGACGAACACTGAAGCTTTCTTT.

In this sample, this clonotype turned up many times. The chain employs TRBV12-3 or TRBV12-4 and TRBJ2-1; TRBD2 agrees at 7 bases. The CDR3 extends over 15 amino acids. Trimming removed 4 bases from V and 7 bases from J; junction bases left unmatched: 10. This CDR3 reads CASSSQRDPVNEQFF. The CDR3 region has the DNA TGTGCCAGCAGTTCCCAGCGGGACCCAGTTAATGAGCAGTTCTTC.

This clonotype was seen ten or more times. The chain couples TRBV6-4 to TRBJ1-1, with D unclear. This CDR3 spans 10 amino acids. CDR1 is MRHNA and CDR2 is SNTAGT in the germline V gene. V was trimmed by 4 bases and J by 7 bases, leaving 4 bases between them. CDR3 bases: TGTGCCAGCAGTGGTAATGAAGCTTTCTTT. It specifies CASSGNEAFF.

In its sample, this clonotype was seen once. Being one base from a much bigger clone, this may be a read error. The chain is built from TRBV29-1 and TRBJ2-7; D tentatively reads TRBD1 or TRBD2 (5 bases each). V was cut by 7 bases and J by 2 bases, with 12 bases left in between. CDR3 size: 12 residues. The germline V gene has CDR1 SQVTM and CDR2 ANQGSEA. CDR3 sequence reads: CSAGDLPYEQYF. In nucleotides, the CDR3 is TGCAGCGCTGGGGACCTCCCCTACGAGCAGTACTTC.

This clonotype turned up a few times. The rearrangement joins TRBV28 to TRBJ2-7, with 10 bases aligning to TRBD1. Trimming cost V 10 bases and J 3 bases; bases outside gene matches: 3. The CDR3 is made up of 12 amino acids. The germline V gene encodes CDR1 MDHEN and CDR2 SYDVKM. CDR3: CATWTGGYEQYF. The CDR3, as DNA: TGTGCCACCTGGACAGGGGGCTACGAGCAGTACTTC. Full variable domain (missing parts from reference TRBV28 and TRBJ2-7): DVKVTQSSRYLVKRTGEKVFLECVQDMDHENMFWYRQDPGLGLRLIYFSYDVKMKEKGDIPEGYSVSREKKERFSLILESASTNQTSMYLCATWTGGYEQYFGPGTRLTVT.

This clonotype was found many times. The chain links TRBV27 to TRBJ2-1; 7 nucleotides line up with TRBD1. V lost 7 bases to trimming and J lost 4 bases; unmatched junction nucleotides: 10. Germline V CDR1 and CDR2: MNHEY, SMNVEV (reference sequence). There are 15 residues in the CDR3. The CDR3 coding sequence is TGTGCCAGCACTCAGGGGGTTGGGGATTACAATGAGCAGTTCTTC. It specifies CASTQGVGDYNEQFF.

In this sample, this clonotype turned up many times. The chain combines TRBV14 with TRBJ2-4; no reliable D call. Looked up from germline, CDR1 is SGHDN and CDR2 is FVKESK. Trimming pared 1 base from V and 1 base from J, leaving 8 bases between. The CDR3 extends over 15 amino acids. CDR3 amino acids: CASSQGAEAKNIQYF. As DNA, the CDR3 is TGTGCCAGCAGCCAAGGAGCAGAGGCCAAAAACATTCAGTACTTC.

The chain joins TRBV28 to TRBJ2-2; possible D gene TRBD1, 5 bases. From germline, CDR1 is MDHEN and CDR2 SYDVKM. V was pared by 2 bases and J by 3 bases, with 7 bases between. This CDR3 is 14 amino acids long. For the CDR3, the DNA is TGTGCCAGCAGTTTAGGCAGGGACACCGGGGAGCTGTTTTTT. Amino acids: CASSLGRDTGELFF.

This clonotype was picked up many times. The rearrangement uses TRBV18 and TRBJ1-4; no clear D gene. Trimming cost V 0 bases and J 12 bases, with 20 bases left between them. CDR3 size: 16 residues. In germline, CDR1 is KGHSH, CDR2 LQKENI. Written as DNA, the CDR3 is TGTGCCAGCTCACCACCATCGACGGCTCAGAATGAGGAACTGTTTTTT. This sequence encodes CASSPPSTAQNEELFF.

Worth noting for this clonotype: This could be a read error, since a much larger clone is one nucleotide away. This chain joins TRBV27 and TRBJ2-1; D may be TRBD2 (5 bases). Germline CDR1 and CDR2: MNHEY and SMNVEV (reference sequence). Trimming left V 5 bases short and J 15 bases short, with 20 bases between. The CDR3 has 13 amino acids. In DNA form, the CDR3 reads TGTGCCAGCAGTCTGACGCCGGCACTAGTATCGTTCTTC. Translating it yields CASSLTPALVSFF.